A single sample gave rise to the 19 T cell receptor beta chains below, sequenced in a study of T cell repertoires in cytomegalovirus infection. The antigens for these receptors are not known. TCRdb redid the calling of the reads with MiXCR, one entry per CDR3 protein. Seen here are some 900,000 distinct CDR3 sequences, about 33% observed once, and the top ten hold around an eighth. This material consisted of cultured CD8+ T cells from PBMCs, taken from culture after CMV antigen stimulation. These TCRs come from a human donor in good health (CMV status not recorded). Some clones in this sample may be carry-over from other donors' samples.

This clonotype appeared a few times. The chain links TRBV27 to TRBJ2-7, with D maybe TRBD1 (5 bases). The V and J ends lost 0 bases and 2 bases respectively, with 5 bases between them. The CDR3 runs to 13 residues. Germline V gene data show CDR1 as MNHEY and CDR2 as SMNVEV (reference sequence). This CDR3 reads CASSLSTAYEQYF. In DNA form, the CDR3 reads TGTGCCAGCAGTTTATCGACAGCCTACGAGCAGTACTTC.

The sample holds one count of this clonotype. The chain couples TRBV20-1 to TRBJ1-1; D not certain. The CDR3 has 14 residues. Per germline, CDR1 DFQATT and CDR2 SNEGSKA (reference sequence). Trimming removed 3 bases from V and 4 bases from J, with 15 bases in between. The CDR3 here is CSASDVGRSTEAFF. The CDR3 nucleotides read TGCAGTGCTAGCGACGTAGGACGGAGCACTGAAGCTTTCTTT.

The genes are TRBV19 and TRBJ1-5, with D unclear. Germline values: CDR1 LNHDA, CDR2 SQIVND (reference sequence). Trimming left V 3 bases short and J 3 bases short, with 3 bases between. The CDR3 runs 12 residues. CDR3 in DNA: TGTGCCAGTAGTATTAACAATCAGCCCCAGCATTTT. Amino acids: CASSINNQPQHF. The entire variable domain, with the rest obtained from reference TRBV19 and TRBJ1-5, is as follows: DGGITQSPKYLFRKEGQNVTLSCEQNLNHDAMYWYRQDPGQGLRLIYYSQIVNDFQKGDIAEGYSVSREKKESFPLTVTSAQKNPTAFYLCASSINNQPQHFGDGTRLSIL.

This sequence joins TRBV14 and TRBJ2-5, with D hard to call. Deletions cut 0 bases from V and 5 bases from J, with 7 bases between. The CDR3 spans 13 residues. Per germline, CDR1 SGHDN and CDR2 FVKESK. In nucleotides, the CDR3 is TGTGCCAGCAGCCAAGATGTACGGGAGACCCAGTACTTC. Encoded protein: CASSQDVRETQYF.

This clonotype appeared a single time. V usage is TRBV4-1 and J usage is TRBJ2-2, with D hard to call. Trimming pared 10 bases from V and 0 bases from J, leaving 15 bases between. Germline V gene data show CDR1 as MGHRA and CDR2 as YSYEKL. CDR3 length: 15 residues. The CDR3 region has the DNA TGCGCCAACTCCCCAAACCAGGCGAACACCGGGGAGCTGTTTTTT. It codes for CANSPNQANTGELFF.

The chain couples TRBV11-2 to TRBJ2-7; tentatively, D is TRBD2 (5 bases). Looked up from germline, CDR1 is SGHAT and CDR2 is FQNNGV. This CDR3 contains 13 residues. With 2 bases removed from V and 7 bases from J, the gap between germline ends came to 12 bases. Here the CDR3 reads CASSLSPRGEQYV. CDR3 bases: TGTGCCAGCAGCTTATCCCCTAGAGGGGAGCAGTACGTC.

J is TRBJ2-1 and V is TRBV28; D might be TRBD1 or TRBD2, each matching 6 bases. This CDR3 comprises 12 residues. Deletions cut 6 bases from V and 8 bases from J, with 11 bases between. CDR1 is MDHEN and CDR2 is SYDVKM in the germline V gene. CDR3 bases: TGTGCCAGCAGCAAGGGGGGTTATGAGCAGTTCTTC. As protein: CASSKGGYEQFF.

This clonotype has just a few counts. This rearrangement joins TRBV20-1 to TRBJ2-5, with 13 bases that match TRBD2. The V and J ends lost 6 bases and 4 bases, in that order; junction bases with no gene match: 5. The CDR3 has 14 residues. Germline CDR1 reads DFQATT; CDR2 reads SNEGSKA (reference sequence). The CDR3 DNA follows: TGCAGTGCCCTGACTAGCGGGGGGCGAGAGACCCAGTACTTC. This encodes CSALTSGGRETQYF.

In this sample, this clonotype turned up many times. The V call is TRBV7-8, the J call TRBJ2-2, with 7 nucleotides matching TRBD1. The CDR3 contains 17 residues. V lost 5 bases to trimming and J lost 6 bases; unmatched junction nucleotides: 15. Per the germline V gene, CDR1 is SGHVS and CDR2 is FQNEAQ. The CDR3 here is CASSEEPGQILAGELFF. DNA for the CDR3: TGTGCCAGCAGCGAAGAACCGGGACAGATTTTAGCCGGGGAGCTGTTTTTT.

This clonotype was detected a few times. The rearrangement joins TRBV12-3 or TRBV12-4 to TRBJ2-1; TRBD2 matches 9 bases. The CDR3 covers 14 residues. Losses at the gene ends were 8 bases for V and 7 bases for J; bases not matched to a gene: 9. The CDR3 here is CASFGTSRPNEQFF. CDR3 in DNA: TGTGCCAGCTTCGGGACTAGCCGACCTAATGAGCAGTTCTTC.

This clonotype appeared a few times. The chain carries TRBV6-2 or TRBV6-3 and TRBJ1-1; weak D call: TRBD1 (6 bases). The CDR3 contains 12 residues. Trimming took off 4 bases at V and 7 bases at J, with 10 bases between the two ends. The germline gives CDR1 MNHEY, CDR2 SVGEGT. CDR3 sequence: CASSFDRLEAFF. The DNA for the CDR3 is TGTGCCAGCAGTTTCGACAGGCTTGAAGCTTTCTTT.

This clonotype has just a few counts. This sequence joins TRBV27 and TRBJ1-2; no clear D gene. V lost 6 bases, J lost 6 bases, and 14 bases lay in between. This CDR3 spans 13 amino acids. Germline V gene data show CDR1 as MNHEY and CDR2 as SMNVEV (reference sequence). CDR3 in DNA: TGTGCCAGCAGAACGGATCCGGGGAATGGCTACACCTTC. This sequence encodes CASRTDPGNGYTF.

The genes are TRBV6-2 or TRBV6-3 and TRBJ2-3, with no clear D. This CDR3 region has 12 residues. The ends were cut back, 2 bases at V and 4 bases at J, with 4 bases in the middle. Looked up from germline, CDR1 is MNHEY and CDR2 is SVGEGT. In DNA form, the CDR3 reads TGTGCCAGCAGTTACCGGGCAGATACGCAGTATTTT. Translating it yields CASSYRADTQYF.

This sequence joins TRBV7-9 and TRBJ2-7, with D unresolved. Germline values: CDR1 SEHNR, CDR2 FQNEAQ (reference sequence). V lost 5 bases and J lost 5, with 10 bases in between. This CDR3 is built from 12 residues. CDR3 region: CASSLMGNEQYV. Written as DNA, the CDR3 is TGTGCCAGCAGCCTAATGGGAAACGAGCAGTACGTC.

The DNA for the CDR3 is TGTGCCAGCAGGGGTGGGGGGGACCAAGCTTTCTTT. It specifies CASRGGGDQAFF. V and J are TRBV6-1 and TRBJ1-1; a possible D gene is TRBD1 (5 bases). V lost 6 bases and J 9 bases, leaving 14 bases between the germline ends. The CDR3 is 12 amino acids. In germline, CDR1 is MNHNS, CDR2 SASEGT.

The V call is TRBV6-1, the J call TRBJ1-2; D unresolved. With 0 bases removed from V and 4 bases from J, the gap between germline ends came to 9 bases. Germline values: CDR1 MNHNS, CDR2 SASEGT. The CDR3 spans 14 residues. CDR3 sequence reads: CASSEASNAYGYTF. The CDR3 DNA reads TGTGCCAGCAGTGAAGCTTCTAATGCCTATGGCTACACCTTC.

The rearrangement links TRBV12-3 or TRBV12-4 to TRBJ2-5; D is possibly TRBD2 (5 bases). The CDR3 contains 14 residues. Trimming shortened V by 3 bases and J by 3 bases, and 11 bases separated the two germline ends. Here the CDR3 DNA reads TGTGCCAGCAGTTTTCTTAGCGCCGAAGAGACCCAGTACTTC. This encodes CASSFLSAEETQYF.

This clonotype has a count of ten or more. The chain joins TRBV7-6 to TRBJ2-2, with 10 nucleotides matching TRBD2. J lost 0 bases, V lost 5 bases, and 6 bases had no gene match. Per germline, CDR1 SGHVS and CDR2 FNYEAQ. This CDR3 spans 17 amino acids. This chain's CDR3 is CASSLTSGAANTGELFF. The CDR3 region has the DNA TGTGCCAGCAGCCTAACTAGCGGGGCGGCGAACACCGGGGAGCTGTTTTTT.

This chain joins TRBV11-2 and TRBJ2-7, with no clear D. CDR1 and CDR2 (germline): SGHAT, FQNNGV. The CDR3 is 13 amino acids. The V and J ends lost 0 bases and 5 bases respectively, with 8 bases between them. CDR3 nucleotide sequence: TGTGCCAGCAGCTTAGATTTTCCCGACGAGCAGTACGTC. Encoded protein: CASSLDFPDEQYV.